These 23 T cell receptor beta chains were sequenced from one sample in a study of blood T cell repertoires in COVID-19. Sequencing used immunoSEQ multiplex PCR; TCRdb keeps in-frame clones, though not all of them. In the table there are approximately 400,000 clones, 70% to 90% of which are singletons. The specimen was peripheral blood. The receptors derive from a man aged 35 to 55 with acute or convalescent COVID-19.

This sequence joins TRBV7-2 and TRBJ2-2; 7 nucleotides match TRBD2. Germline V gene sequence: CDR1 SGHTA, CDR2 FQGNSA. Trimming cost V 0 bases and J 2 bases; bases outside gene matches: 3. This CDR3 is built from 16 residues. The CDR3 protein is CASSLAGTINTGELFF. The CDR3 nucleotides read TGTGCCAGCAGCTTAGCCGGGACTATAAACACCGGGGAGCTGTTTTTT. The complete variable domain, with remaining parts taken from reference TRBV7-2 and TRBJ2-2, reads GAGVSQSPSNKVTEKGKDVELRCDPISGHTALYWYRQSLGQGLEFLIYFQGNSAPDKSGLPSDRFSAERTGGSVSTLTIQRTQQEDSAVYLCASSLAGTINTGELFFGEGSRLTVL.

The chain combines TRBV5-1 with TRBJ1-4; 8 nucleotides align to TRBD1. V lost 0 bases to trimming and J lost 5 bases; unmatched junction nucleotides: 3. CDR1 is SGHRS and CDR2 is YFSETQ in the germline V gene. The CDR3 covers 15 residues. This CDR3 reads CASSLVAGGNEKLFF. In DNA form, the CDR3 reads TGCGCCAGCAGCTTGGTGGCAGGGGGCAATGAAAAACTGTTTTTT.

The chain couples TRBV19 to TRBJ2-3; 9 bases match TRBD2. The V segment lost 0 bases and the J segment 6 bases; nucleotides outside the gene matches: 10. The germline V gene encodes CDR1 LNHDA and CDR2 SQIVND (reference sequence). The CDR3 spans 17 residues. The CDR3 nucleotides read TGTGCCAGTAGTATAGATGGTGGCGGGGGGGCCGGGGATACGCAGTATTTT. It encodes CASSIDGGGGAGDTQYF.

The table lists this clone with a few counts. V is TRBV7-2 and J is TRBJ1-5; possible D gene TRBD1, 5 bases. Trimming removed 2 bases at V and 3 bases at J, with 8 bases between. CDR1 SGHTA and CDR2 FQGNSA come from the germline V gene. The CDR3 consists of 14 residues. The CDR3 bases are TGTGCCAGCAGCTTAAGACAGTTCAATCAGCCCCAGCATTTT. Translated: CASSLRQFNQPQHF.

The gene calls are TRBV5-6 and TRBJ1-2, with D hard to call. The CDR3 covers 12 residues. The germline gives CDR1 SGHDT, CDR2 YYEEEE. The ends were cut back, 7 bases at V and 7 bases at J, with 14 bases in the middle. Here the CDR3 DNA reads TGTGCCAGCTCAGGTTCGAGTCGTGGCTACACCTTC. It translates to CASSGSSRGYTF.

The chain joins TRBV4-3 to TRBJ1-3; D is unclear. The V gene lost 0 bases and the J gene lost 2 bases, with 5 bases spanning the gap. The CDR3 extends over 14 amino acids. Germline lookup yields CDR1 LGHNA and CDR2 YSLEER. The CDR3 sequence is CASSQDSAGNTIYF. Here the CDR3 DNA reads TGCGCCAGCAGCCAAGATTCAGCTGGAAACACCATATATTTT.

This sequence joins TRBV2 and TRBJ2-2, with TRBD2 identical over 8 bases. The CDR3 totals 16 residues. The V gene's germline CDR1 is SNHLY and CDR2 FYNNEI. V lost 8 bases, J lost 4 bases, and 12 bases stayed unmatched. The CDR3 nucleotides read TGTGCCAGCGGACATTCCCGACTAGCGACCACCGGGGAGCTGTTTTTT. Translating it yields CASGHSRLATTGELFF.

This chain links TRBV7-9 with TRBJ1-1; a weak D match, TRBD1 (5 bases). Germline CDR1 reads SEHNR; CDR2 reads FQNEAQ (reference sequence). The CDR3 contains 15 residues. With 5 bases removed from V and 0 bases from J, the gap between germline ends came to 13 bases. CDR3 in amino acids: CASSVPGTMNTEAFF. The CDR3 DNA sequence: TGTGCCAGCAGCGTACCCGGGACTATGAACACTGAAGCTTTCTTT.

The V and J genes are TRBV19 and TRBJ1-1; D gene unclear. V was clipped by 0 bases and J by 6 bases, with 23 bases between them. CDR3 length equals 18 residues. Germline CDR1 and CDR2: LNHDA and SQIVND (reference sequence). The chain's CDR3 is CASSIDLSWPLGGAEAFF. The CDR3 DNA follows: TGTGCCAGTAGTATAGATTTGTCTTGGCCGCTTGGAGGCGCTGAAGCTTTCTTT.

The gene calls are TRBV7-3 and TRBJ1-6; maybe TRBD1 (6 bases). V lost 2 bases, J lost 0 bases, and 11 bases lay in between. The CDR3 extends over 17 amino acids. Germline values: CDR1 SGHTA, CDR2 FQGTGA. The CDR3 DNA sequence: TGTGCCAGCAGCTTACGGCCCAGGGGCTCCTATAATTCACCCCTCCACTTT. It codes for CASSLRPRGSYNSPLHF.

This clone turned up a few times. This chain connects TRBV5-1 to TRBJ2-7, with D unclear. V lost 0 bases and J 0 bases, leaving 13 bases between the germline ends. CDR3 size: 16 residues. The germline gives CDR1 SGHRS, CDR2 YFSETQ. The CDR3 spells CASSLEVHGDSYEQYF. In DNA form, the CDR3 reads TGCGCCAGCAGCTTGGAAGTCCACGGAGACTCCTACGAGCAGTACTTC.

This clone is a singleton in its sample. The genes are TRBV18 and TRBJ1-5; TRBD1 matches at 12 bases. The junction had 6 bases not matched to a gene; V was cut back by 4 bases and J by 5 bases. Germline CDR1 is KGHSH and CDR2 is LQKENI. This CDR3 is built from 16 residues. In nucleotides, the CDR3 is TGTGCCAGCTCACTCGGGACAGGGGGCAGGGATCAGCCCCAGCATTTT. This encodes CASSLGTGGRDQPQHF.

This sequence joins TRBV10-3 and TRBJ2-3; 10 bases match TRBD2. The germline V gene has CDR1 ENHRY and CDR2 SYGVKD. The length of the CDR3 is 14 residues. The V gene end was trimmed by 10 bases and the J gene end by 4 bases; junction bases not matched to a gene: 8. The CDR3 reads CATEAGGPPDTQYF. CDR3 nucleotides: TGTGCCACCGAAGCGGGGGGGCCCCCAGATACGCAGTATTTT.

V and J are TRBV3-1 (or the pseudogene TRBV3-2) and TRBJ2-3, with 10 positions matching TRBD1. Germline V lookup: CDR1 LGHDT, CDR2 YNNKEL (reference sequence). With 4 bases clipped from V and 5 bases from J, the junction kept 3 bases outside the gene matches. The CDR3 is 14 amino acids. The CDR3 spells CASSPTGGEDTQYF. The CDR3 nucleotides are TGTGCCAGCAGCCCGACAGGGGGCGAAGATACGCAGTATTTT.

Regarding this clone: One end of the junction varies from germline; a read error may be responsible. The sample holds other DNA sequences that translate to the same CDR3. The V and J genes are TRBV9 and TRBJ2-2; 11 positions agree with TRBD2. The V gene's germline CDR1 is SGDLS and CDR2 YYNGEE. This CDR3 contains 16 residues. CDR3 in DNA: TGTGCCAGCAGCGTAGCTAGCGGGGGGAACACCGGGGAGTTGTTTTTT. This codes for CASSVASGGNTGELFF. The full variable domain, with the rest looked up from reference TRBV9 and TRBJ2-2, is DSGVTQTPKHLITATGQRVTLRCSPRSGDLSVYWYQQSLDQGLQFLIQYYNGEERAKGNILERFSAQQFPDLHSELNLSSLELGDSALYFCASSVASGGNTGELFFGEGSRLTVL.

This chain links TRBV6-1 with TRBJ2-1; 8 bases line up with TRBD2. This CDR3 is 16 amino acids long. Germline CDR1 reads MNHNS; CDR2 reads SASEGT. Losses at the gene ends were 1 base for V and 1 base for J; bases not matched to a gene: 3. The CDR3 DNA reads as TGTGCCAGCAGTGAAGGAGCGGGAGTATCCTACAATGAGCAGTTCTTC. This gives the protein CASSEGAGVSYNEQFF.

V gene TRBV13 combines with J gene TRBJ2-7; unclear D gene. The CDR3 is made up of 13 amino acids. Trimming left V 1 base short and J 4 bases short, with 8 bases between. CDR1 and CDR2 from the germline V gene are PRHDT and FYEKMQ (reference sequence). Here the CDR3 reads CASSLAVNYEQYF. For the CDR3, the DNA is TGTGCCAGCAGCTTAGCGGTTAATTACGAGCAGTACTTC.

The CDR3 DNA is TGTGCCAGCAGTTCGGGACAGGGGGTCTACGAGCAGTACTTC. This gives the protein CASSSGQGVYEQYF. The rearrangement uses TRBV6-5 and TRBJ2-7; 11 bases are shared with TRBD1. The junction had 2 bases not matched to a gene; V was cut back by 4 bases and J by 3 bases. CDR3 length: 14 residues. Looked up from germline, CDR1 is MNHEY and CDR2 is SVGAGI.

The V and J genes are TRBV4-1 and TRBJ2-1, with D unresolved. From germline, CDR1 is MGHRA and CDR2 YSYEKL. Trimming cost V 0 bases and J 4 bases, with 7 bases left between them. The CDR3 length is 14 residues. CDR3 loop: CASSQDTRYNEQFF. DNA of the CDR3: TGCGCCAGCAGCCAAGATACCAGGTACAATGAGCAGTTCTTC.

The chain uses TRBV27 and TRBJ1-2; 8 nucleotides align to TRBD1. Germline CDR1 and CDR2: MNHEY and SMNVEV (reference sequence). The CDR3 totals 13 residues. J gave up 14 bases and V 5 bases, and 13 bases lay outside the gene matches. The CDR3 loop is CASSPRKDRVRTF. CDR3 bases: TGTGCCAGCAGTCCGCGAAAGGACAGGGTAAGGACCTTC.

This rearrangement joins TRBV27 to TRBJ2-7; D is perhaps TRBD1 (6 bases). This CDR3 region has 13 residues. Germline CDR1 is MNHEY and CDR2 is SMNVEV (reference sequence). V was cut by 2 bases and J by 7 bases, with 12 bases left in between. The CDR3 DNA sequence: TGTGCCAGCAGTTTAAAGTGGGGGCTTGAGCAGTACTTC. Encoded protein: CASSLKWGLEQYF.

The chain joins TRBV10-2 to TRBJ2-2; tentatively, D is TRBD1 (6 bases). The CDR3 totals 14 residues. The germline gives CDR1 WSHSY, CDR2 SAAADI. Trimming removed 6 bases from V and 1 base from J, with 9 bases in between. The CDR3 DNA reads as TGCGCCAGCAGATGGGGACAGAACACCGGGGAGCTGTTTTTT. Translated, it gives CASRWGQNTGELFF.

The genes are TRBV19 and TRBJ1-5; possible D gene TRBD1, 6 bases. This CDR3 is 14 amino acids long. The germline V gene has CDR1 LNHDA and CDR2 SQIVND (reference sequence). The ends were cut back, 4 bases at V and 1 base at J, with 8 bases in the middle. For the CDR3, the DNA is TGTGCCAGTAGTACCGGACAGAGCAATCAGCCCCAGCATTTT. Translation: CASSTGQSNQPQHF.